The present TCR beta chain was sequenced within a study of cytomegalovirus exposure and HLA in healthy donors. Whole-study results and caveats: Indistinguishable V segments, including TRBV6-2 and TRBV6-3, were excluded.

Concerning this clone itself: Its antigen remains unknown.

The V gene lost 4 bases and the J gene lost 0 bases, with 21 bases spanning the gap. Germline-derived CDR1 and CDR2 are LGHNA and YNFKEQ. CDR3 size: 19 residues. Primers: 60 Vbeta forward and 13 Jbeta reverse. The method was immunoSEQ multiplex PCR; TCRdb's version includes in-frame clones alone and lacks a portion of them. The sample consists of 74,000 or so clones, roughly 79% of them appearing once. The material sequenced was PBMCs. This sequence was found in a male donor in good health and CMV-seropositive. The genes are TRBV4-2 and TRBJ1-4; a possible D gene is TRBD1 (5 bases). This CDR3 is CASSRTFRDLLTTNEKLFF. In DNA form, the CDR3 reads TGTGCCAGCAGCCGCACTTTCAGGGATCTCTTGACAACTAATGAAAAACTGTTTTTT.